The following is a T cell receptor (beta chain) sequence with its context. Its antigen remains unknown. Preparation of the TCRbeta library used unique molecular identifiers. Each CDR3 protein is one row after TCRdb ran MiXCR on the PCR reads. Altogether 480,000 or so distinct CDR3 sequences are present, more than 9% being singletons, with the ten largest covering 2% to 2.5%. This entry belongs to a study of T-cell reconstitution after alpha-beta-depleted transplantation in children. Study findings and constraints: After transplant, at about two months, alpha-beta T cells were reportedly derived from several hundred expanded graft clones. One year post-transplant, T-cell counts and diversity were largely derived from T cells produced anew. There were some patients whose high TCRbeta diversity at day 60 came from surviving recipient T cells and thymic progenitors.

Germline V gives CDR1 SEHNR, CDR2 FQNEAQ (reference sequence). After removal of 4 bases from V and 2 bases from J, the junction contained 8 bases not matched to a gene. There are 17 residues in the CDR3. The TCR sequence derives from a child under 10 years old with inherited bone marrow failure, due to receive a stem cell transplant. The chain uses TRBV7-9 and TRBJ2-6, with 7 positions matching TRBD1. Source: PBMCs, taken before TCRalphabeta/CD19-depleted stem cell transplant. CDR3 amino acids: CASSWPTGAAGANVLTF. CDR3 coding DNA: TGTGCCAGCAGCTGGCCTACAGGGGCAGCTGGGGCCAACGTCCTGACTTTC.